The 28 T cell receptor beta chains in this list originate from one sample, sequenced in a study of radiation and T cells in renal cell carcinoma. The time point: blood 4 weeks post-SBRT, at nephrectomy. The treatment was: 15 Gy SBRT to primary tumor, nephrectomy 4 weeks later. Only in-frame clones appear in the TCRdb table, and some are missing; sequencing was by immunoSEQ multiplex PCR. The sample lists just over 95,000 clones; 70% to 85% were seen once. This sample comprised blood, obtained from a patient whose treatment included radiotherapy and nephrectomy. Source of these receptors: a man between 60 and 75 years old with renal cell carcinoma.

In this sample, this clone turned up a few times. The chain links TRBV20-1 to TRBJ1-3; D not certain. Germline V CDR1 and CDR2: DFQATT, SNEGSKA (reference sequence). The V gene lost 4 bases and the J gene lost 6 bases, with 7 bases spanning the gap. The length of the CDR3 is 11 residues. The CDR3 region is CSATQINTIYF. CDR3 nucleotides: TGCAGTGCTACGCAGATAAACACCATATATTTT.

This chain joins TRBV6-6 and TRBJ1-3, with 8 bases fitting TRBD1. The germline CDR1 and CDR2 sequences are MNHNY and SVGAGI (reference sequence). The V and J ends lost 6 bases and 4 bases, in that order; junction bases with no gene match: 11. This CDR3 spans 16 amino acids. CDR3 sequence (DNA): TGTGCCAGCAGCTATGGATACAGGGGGAACGGAAACACCATATATTTT. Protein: CASSYGYRGNGNTIYF.

As DNA, the CDR3 is TGCAGTGCTAGCCTGGAAAGTGTGCAGTTCTTC. The encoded protein is CSASLESVQFF. This chain joins TRBV20-1 and TRBJ2-1; no definite D call. From germline, CDR1 is DFQATT and CDR2 SNEGSKA (reference sequence). Trimming cost V 3 bases and J 12 bases, with 12 bases left between them. CDR3 length: 11 amino acids.

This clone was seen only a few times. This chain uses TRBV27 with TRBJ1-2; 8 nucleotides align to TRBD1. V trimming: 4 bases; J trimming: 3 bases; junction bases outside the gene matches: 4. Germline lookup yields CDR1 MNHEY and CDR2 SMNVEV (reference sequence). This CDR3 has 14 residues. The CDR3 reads CASSSPGGYYGYTF. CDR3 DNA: TGTGCCAGCAGTTCCCCAGGGGGCTACTATGGCTACACCTTC.

CDR3 in DNA: TGTGCCATCAGTGAAGGACGGATTTCATACAATGAGCAGTTCTTC. It encodes CAISEGRISYNEQFF. The genes are TRBV10-3 and TRBJ2-1; D ambiguous. The CDR3 sequence is 15 residues long. With 3 bases removed from V and 4 bases from J, the gap between germline ends came to 13 bases. Germline V gives CDR1 ENHRY, CDR2 SYGVKD.

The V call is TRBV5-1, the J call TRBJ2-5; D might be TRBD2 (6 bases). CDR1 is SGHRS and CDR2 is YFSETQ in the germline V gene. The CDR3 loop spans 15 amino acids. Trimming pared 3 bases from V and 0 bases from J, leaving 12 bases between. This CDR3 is CASSYTGTYQETQYF. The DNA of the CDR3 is TGCGCCAGCAGCTATACCGGGACTTACCAAGAGACCCAGTACTTC.

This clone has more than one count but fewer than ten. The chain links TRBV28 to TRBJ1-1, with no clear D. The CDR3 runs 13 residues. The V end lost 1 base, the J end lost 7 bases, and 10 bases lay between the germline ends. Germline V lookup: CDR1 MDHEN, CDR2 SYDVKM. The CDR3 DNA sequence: TGTGCCAGCAGTTTATTGGGAGGGTTTGAAGCTTTCTTT. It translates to CASSLLGGFEAFF. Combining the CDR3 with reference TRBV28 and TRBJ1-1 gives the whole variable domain DVKVTQSSRYLVKRTGEKVFLECVQDMDHENMFWYRQDPGLGLRLIYFSYDVKMKEKGDIPEGYSVSREKKERFSLILESASTNQTSMYLCASSLLGGFEAFFGQGTRLTVV.

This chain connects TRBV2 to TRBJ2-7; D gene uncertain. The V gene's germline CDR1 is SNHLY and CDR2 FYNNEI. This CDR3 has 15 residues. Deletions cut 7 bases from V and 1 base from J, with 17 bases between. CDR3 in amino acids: CASTRVAELSYEQYF. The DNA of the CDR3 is TGTGCCAGCACCCGCGTGGCAGAGTTATCCTACGAGCAGTACTTC.

CDR3 bases: TGTGCCAGCAGCTTAGGGGAATCCCGGACAACGGCTAATGAAAAACTGTTTTTT. It codes for CASSLGESRTTANEKLFF. This chain joins TRBV7-9 and TRBJ1-4, with D perhaps matching TRBD1 (5 bases). V was cut by 1 base and J by 3 bases, with 18 bases left in between. The CDR3 has 18 residues. Germline V gene data show CDR1 as SEHNR and CDR2 as FQNEAQ (reference sequence).

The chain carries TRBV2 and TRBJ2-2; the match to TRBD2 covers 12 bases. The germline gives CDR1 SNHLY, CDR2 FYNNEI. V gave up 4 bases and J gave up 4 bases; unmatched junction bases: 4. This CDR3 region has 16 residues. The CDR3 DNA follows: TGTGCCAGCAGTGGACTAGCGGGAGTTTCCACCGGGGAGCTGTTTTTT. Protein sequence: CASSGLAGVSTGELFF.

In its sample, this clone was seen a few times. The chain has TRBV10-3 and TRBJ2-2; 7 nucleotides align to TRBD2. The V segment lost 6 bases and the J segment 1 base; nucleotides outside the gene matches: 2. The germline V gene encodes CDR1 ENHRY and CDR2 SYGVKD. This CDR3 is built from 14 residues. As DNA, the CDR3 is TGTGCCATCAGAGCTAGCGGGAACACCGGGGAGCTGTTTTTT. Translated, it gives CAIRASGNTGELFF.

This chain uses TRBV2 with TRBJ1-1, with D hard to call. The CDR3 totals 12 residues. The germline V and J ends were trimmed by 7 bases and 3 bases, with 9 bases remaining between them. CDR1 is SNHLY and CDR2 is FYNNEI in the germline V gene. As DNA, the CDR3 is TGTGCCAGCATACCTGGGGACACTGAAGCTTTCTTT. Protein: CASIPGDTEAFF. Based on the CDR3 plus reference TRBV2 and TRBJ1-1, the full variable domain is EPEVTQTPSHQVTQMGQEVILRCVPISNHLYFYWYRQILGQKVEFLVSFYNNEISEKSEIFDDQFSVERPDGSNFTLKIRSTKLEDSAMYFCASIPGDTEAFFGQGTRLTVV.

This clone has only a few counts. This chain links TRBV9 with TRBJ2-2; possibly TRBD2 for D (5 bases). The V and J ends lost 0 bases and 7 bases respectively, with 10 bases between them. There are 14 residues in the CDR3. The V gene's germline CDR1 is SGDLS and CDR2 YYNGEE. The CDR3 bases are TGTGCCAGCAGCGTAGTCCACGGGATCGGGGAGCTGTTTTTT. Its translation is CASSVVHGIGELFF.

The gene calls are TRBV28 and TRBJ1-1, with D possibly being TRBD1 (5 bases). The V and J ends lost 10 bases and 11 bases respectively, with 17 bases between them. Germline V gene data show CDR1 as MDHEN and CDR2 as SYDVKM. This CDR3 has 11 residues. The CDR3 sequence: CATEGGAGAFF. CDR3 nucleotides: TGTGCCACCGAGGGAGGGGCGGGGGCTTTCTTT.

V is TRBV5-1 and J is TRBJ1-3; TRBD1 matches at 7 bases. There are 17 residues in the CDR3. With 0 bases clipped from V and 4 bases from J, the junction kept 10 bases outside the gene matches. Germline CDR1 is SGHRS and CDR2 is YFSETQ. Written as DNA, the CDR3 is TGCGCCAGCAGCTTGGAGACAGGGCTCGGGTCCGGAAACACCATATATTTT. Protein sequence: CASSLETGLGSGNTIYF. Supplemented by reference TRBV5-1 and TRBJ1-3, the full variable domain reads KAGVTQTPRYLIKTRGQQVTLSCSPISGHRSVSWYQQTPGQGLQFLFEYFSETQRNKGNFPGRFSGRQFSNSRSEMNVSTLELGDSALYLCASSLETGLGSGNTIYFGEGSWLTVV.

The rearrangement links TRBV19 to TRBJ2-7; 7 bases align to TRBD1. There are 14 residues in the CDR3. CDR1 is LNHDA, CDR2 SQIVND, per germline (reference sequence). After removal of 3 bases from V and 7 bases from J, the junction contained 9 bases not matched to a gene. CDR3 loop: CASSIAQGWREQYF. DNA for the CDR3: TGTGCCAGTAGTATCGCACAGGGGTGGCGTGAGCAGTACTTC. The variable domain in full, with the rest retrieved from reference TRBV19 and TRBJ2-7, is DGGITQSPKYLFRKEGQNVTLSCEQNLNHDAMYWYRQDPGQGLRLIYYSQIVNDFQKGDIAEGYSVSREKKESFPLTVTSAQKNPTAFYLCASSIAQGWREQYFGPGTRLTVT.

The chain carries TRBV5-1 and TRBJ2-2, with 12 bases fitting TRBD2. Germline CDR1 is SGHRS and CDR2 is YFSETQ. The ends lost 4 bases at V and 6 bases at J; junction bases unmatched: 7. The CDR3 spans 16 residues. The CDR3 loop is CASSPTSGSRAGELFF. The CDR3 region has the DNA TGCGCCAGCAGCCCGACTAGCGGGAGCAGGGCCGGGGAGCTGTTTTTT.

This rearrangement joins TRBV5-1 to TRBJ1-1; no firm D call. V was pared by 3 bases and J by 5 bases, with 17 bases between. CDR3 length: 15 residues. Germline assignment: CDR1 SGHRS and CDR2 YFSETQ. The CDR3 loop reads CASSSADGLGTEAFF. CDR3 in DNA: TGCGCCAGCAGCTCGGCGGACGGTCTGGGGACTGAAGCTTTCTTT.

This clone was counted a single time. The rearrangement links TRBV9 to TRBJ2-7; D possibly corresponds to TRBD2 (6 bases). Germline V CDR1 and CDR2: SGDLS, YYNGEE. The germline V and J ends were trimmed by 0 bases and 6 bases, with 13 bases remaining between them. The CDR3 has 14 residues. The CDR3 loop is CASSVVGGKGEQYF. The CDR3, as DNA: TGTGCCAGCAGCGTAGTGGGGGGTAAGGGCGAGCAGTACTTC. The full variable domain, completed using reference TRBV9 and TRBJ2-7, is DSGVTQTPKHLITATGQRVTLRCSPRSGDLSVYWYQQSLDQGLQFLIQYYNGEERAKGNILERFSAQQFPDLHSELNLSSLELGDSALYFCASSVVGGKGEQYFGPGTRLTVT.

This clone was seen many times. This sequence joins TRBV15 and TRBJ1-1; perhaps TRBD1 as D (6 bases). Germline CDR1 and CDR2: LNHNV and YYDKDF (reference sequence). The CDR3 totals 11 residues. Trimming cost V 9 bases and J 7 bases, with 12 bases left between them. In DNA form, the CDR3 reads TGTGCCACAGGAGAGGACAGTGAAGCTTTCTTT. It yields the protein CATGEDSEAFF.

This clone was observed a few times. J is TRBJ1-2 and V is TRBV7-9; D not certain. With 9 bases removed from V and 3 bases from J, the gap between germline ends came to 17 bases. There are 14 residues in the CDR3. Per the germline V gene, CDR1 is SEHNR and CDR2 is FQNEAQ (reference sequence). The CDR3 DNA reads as TGTGCCAGTGGTAAGACCTACCTCGACTATGGCTACACCTTC. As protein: CASGKTYLDYGYTF. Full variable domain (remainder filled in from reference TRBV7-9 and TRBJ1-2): DTGVSQNPRHKITKRGQNVTFRCDPISEHNRLYWYRQTLGQGPEFLTYFQNEAQLEKSRLLSDRFSAERPKGSFSTLEIQRTEQGDSAMYLCASGKTYLDYGYTFGSGTRLTVV.

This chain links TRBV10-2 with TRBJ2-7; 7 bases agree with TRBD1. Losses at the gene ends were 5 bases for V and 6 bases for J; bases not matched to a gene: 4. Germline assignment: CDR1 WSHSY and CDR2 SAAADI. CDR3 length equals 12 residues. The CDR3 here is CASSIGQAEQYF. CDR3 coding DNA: TGCGCCAGCAGTATCGGACAGGCCGAGCAGTACTTC.

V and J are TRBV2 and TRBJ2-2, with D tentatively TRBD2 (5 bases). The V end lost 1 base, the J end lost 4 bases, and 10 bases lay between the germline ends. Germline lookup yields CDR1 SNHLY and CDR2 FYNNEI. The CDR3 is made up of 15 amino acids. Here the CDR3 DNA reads TGTGCCAGCAGTGAAGAAGGGAGCACCACCGGGGAGCTGTTTTTT. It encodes CASSEEGSTTGELFF.

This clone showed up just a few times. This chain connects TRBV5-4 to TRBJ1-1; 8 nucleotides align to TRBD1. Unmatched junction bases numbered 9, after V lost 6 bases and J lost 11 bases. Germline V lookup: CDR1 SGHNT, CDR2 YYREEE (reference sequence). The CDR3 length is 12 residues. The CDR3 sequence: CASNERQGSAFF. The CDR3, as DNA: TGTGCCAGCAACGAAAGACAGGGGTCTGCTTTCTTT.

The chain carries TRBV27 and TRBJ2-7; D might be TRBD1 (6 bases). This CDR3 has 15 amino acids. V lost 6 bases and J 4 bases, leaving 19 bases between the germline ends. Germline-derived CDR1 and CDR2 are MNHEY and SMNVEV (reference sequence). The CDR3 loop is CASSRGSGNIYEQYF. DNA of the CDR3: TGTGCCAGCAGCAGGGGTAGTGGGAATATTTACGAGCAGTACTTC.

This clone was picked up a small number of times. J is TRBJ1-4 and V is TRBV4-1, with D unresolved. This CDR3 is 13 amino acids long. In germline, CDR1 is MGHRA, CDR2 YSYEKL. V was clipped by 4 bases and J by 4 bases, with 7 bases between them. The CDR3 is CASSLALNEKLFF. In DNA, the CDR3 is TGCGCCAGCAGCCTGGCCCTTAATGAAAAACTGTTTTTT.

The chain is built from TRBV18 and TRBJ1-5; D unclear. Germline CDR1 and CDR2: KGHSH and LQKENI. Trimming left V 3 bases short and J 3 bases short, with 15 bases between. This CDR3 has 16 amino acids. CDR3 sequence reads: CASSPSQVGANQPQHF. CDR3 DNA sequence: TGTGCCAGCTCACCGTCTCAGGTTGGAGCCAATCAGCCCCAGCATTTT.

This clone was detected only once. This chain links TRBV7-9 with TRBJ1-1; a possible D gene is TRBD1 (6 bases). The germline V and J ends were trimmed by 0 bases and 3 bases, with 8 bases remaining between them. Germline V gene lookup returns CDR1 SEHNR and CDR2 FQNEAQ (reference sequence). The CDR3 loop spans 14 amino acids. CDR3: CASSLAGADTEAFF. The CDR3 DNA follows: TGTGCCAGCAGCTTAGCGGGGGCGGACACTGAAGCTTTCTTT.